A single sample gave rise to the 16 T cell receptor beta chains below, sequenced in a study of control samples from healthy donors and cancer patients. Clones were sequenced by immunoSEQ multiplex PCR, and TCRdb holds only the in-frame ones, with some missing. The sample has tens of thousands of clones, about nine tenths seen once. Input material: blood. The receptors come from a man in his fifties in good health.

This clone was detected once. This chain connects TRBV5-4 to TRBJ2-5, with TRBD1 matching over 10 bases. The germline gives CDR1 SGHNT, CDR2 YYREEE (reference sequence). The CDR3 is made up of 15 amino acids. With V trimmed by 3 bases and J by 5 bases, 7 bases remained unmatched. Here the CDR3 DNA reads TGTGCCAGCAGCTCTCCCGGGACAGGGGACGAGACCCAGTACTTC. This sequence encodes CASSSPGTGDETQYF.

This chain connects TRBV9 to TRBJ2-3; tentatively, D is TRBD2 (7 bases). CDR1 is SGDLS and CDR2 is YYNGEE in the germline V gene. The CDR3 is 15 residues long. V was cut by 0 bases and J by 4 bases, with 12 bases left in between. DNA of the CDR3: TGTGCCAGCAGCGTAGAGGGGGGGCGCGCAGATACGCAGTATTTT. Its protein is CASSVEGGRADTQYF.

V and J are TRBV4-2 and TRBJ2-7, with 8 bases matching TRBD2. The CDR3 is 16 residues long. Germline V gives CDR1 LGHNA, CDR2 YNFKEQ. The V segment lost 0 bases and the J segment 3 bases; nucleotides outside the gene matches: 7. This CDR3 is CASSQDPGGPVYEQYF. In DNA form, the CDR3 reads TGTGCCAGCAGCCAAGATCCGGGGGGGCCGGTCTACGAGCAGTACTTC.

J is TRBJ2-2 and V is TRBV19; D is undetermined. V shed 7 bases and J shed 2 bases, with 5 bases lying between them. This CDR3 spans 12 amino acids. Germline CDR1 reads LNHDA; CDR2 reads SQIVND (reference sequence). The CDR3 DNA is TGTGCCAGTACCTCCAACACCGGGGAGCTGTTTTTT. This translates into CASTSNTGELFF.

The count of this clone is one. This sequence joins TRBV2 and TRBJ1-1, with D possibly being TRBD1 (5 bases). The CDR3 totals 15 residues. The V gene lost 6 bases and the J gene lost 1 base, with 15 bases spanning the gap. CDR1 is SNHLY, CDR2 FYNNEI, per germline. The CDR3 loop is CASSVQGAGNTEAFF. Written as DNA, the CDR3 is TGTGCCAGCAGCGTTCAGGGCGCGGGGAACACTGAAGCTTTCTTT.

The V and J genes are TRBV9 and TRBJ2-1, with D uncertain. V dropped 2 bases and J dropped 7 bases, with 22 bases sitting between them. Germline V CDR1 and CDR2: SGDLS, YYNGEE. The CDR3 has 17 amino acids. CDR3 amino acids: CASSVGIPLEFRNEQFF. The CDR3 coding sequence is TGTGCCAGCAGCGTTGGGATCCCGCTAGAGTTCAGGAATGAGCAGTTCTTC.

This chain joins TRBV11-3 and TRBJ1-4; 10 positions match TRBD1. The CDR3 contains 15 residues. V shed 5 bases, J shed 6 bases, and the junction held 6 bases outside the gene matches. Germline V gene sequence: CDR1 SGHNT, CDR2 YENEEA. The CDR3 DNA follows: TGTGCCAGCAGCCTCACCGGGACAGGGGATGAAAAACTGTTTTTT. This gives the protein CASSLTGTGDEKLFF.

The chain is built from TRBV27 and TRBJ1-5; 9 bases align to TRBD1. Germline values: CDR1 MNHEY, CDR2 SMNVEV (reference sequence). The CDR3 has 19 residues. Trimming cost V 7 bases and J 1 base; bases outside gene matches: 17. CDR3 sequence (DNA): TGTGCCAGCATCTTTATGGGGGACAGGGCAAGAGAGAGCAATCAGCCCCAGCATTTT. Translated: CASIFMGDRARESNQPQHF.

The V and J genes are TRBV7-6 and TRBJ2-7, with TRBD1 matching 7 bases. The CDR3 length is 19 residues. The trim removed 2 bases at V and 3 bases at J, leaving 19 bases unmatched. Germline loops: CDR1 SGHVS, CDR2 FNYEAQ. CDR3 loop: CASSLRKGASPNYYYEQYF. In nucleotides, the CDR3 is TGTGCCAGCAGCTTACGGAAGGGGGCGAGTCCCAACTACTACTACGAGCAGTACTTC.

V is TRBV27 and J is TRBJ2-2; 14 bases agree with TRBD2. Germline CDR1 and CDR2: MNHEY and SMNVEV (reference sequence). This CDR3 is 20 amino acids long. V dropped 2 bases and J dropped 6; count of bases not matched to a gene: 14. The CDR3 sequence is CASSLGALTSGGAKAGELFF. As DNA, the CDR3 is TGTGCCAGCAGTTTAGGGGCCTTGACTAGCGGGGGGGCCAAGGCCGGGGAGCTGTTTTTT.

V gene TRBV5-1 combines with J gene TRBJ1-1, with D uncertain. This CDR3 is 11 amino acids long. V lost 3 bases, J lost 8 bases, and 8 bases lay in between. The germline V gene encodes CDR1 SGHRS and CDR2 YFSETQ. The CDR3 reads CASSSSHEAFF. The CDR3 DNA reads as TGCGCCAGCAGCTCGTCTCACGAAGCTTTCTTT.

The chain employs TRBV9 and TRBJ2-2; possible D gene TRBD1, 6 bases. V lost 4 bases, J lost 5 bases, and 12 bases lay in between. Germline CDR1 SGDLS, CDR2 YYNGEE. The CDR3 totals 14 residues. The CDR3 DNA reads TGTGCCAGCAGCAACAGGGTTGATACCGGGGAGCTGTTTTTT. It encodes CASSNRVDTGELFF.

V usage is TRBV7-9 and J usage is TRBJ1-5; tentative D call: TRBD1 (5 bases). The V and J ends lost 5 bases and 5 bases respectively, with 13 bases between them. Germline V gene sequence: CDR1 SEHNR, CDR2 FQNEAQ (reference sequence). This CDR3 is 14 amino acids long. This chain's CDR3 is CASSPTGDDQPQHF. The CDR3 bases are TGTGCCAGCAGCCCCACAGGTGACGATCAGCCCCAGCATTTT. The full variable domain, its missing parts supplied by reference TRBV7-9 and TRBJ1-5, is DTGVSQNPRHKITKRGQNVTFRCDPISEHNRLYWYRQTLGQGPEFLTYFQNEAQLEKSRLLSDRFSAERPKGSFSTLEIQRTEQGDSAMYLCASSPTGDDQPQHFGDGTRLSIL.

The chain recombines TRBV12-5 with TRBJ2-5, with 12 bases matching TRBD1. CDR3 length equals 21 residues. CDR1 is LGHNT, CDR2 FRNRAP, per germline. J gave up 1 base and V 0 bases, and 15 bases lay outside the gene matches. CDR3 nucleotides: TGTGCTAGTGGTTTGGTACGGTTGGGACAGGGGGCCCACAAACTCCAAGAGACCCAGTACTTC. It translates to CASGLVRLGQGAHKLQETQYF.

The chain couples TRBV7-2 to TRBJ1-1; no clear D. The germline CDR1 and CDR2 sequences are SGHTA and FQGNSA. This CDR3 has 12 amino acids. Between the trimmed V and J ends, which lost 5 bases and 6 bases, there was a span of 10 bases. CDR3 sequence reads: CASSPLGAEAFF. CDR3 DNA sequence: TGTGCCAGCAGCCCCCTCGGCGCTGAAGCTTTCTTT.

The V call is TRBV6-5, the J call TRBJ1-5, with D possibly matching TRBD1 (6 bases). CDR1 MNHEY and CDR2 SVGAGI come from the germline V gene. V lost 2 bases to trimming and J lost 5 bases, with 10 bases between them. The CDR3 length is 14 residues. The CDR3 reads CASSYVAGDQPQHF. In DNA form, the CDR3 reads TGTGCCAGCAGTTACGTGGCAGGGGATCAGCCCCAGCATTTT.